This T cell receptor (beta chain) derives from a study of blood T cells in healthy people across ages. A J-beta primer mix and a sample-barcoded 5' primer were used in a second PCR of roughly 7 to 12 cycles. Via MiXCR, TCRdb re-called the 5' RACE reads, giving one row per CDR3 protein. The data show approximately 1.5 million distinct CDR3 sequences, about 35% seen once. Regarding this clonotype: Its target is unknown.

Germline CDR1 reads SQVTM; CDR2 reads ANQGSEA. The CDR3 extends over 12 amino acids. Overall study findings and caveats: Donors of long life had a larger count of naive CD4+ cells and greater diversity than aged donors.

The chain has TRBV29-1 and TRBJ2-1; D gene uncertain. Input material: blood. This TCR was recovered from a woman in her 30s in good health. Here the CDR3 reads CTWGQSYNEQFF. The CDR3 nucleotides read TGCACCTGGGGTCAGTCCTACAATGAGCAGTTCTTC.